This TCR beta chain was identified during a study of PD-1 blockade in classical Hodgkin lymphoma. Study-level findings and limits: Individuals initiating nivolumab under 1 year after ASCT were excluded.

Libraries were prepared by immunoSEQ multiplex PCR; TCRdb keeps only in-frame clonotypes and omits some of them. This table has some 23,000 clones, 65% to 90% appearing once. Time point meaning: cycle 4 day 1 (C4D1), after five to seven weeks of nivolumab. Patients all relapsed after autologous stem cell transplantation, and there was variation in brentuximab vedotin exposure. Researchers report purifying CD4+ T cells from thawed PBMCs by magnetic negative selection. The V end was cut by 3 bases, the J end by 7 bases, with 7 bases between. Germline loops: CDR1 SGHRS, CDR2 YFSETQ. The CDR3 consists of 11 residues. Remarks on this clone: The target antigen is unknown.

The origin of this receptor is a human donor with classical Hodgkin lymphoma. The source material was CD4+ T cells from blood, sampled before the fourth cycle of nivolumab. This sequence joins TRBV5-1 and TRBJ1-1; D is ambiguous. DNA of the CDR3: TGCGCCAGCAGCTCCGACGGTGAAGCTTTCTTT. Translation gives CASSSDGEAFF.